Ten or more counts support the clone carrying this T cell receptor (beta chain). Its antigen is as yet unknown. Unmatched junction bases numbered 7, after V lost 5 bases and J lost 8 bases. Germline loops: CDR1 LGHNA, CDR2 YNFKEQ. The CDR3 has 14 residues. The sample belongs to a study of identical twins. Whole-study results and caveats: The same donors were not followed; conclusions instead depended on cross-sectional statistical analysis.

Each CDR3 protein is one row after TCRdb ran MiXCR on the 5' RACE reads. This sample has a few hundred thousand distinct CDR3 sequences, with approximately 12% found just once. This sample also appeared in a second study, on yellow fever vaccine responses in identical twins.

The sample comprised memory (CD45RO+) T cells sorted from blood. The chain carries TRBV4-2 and TRBJ1-5; 9 nucleotides match TRBD1. The TCR sequence derives from a woman under 30 in good health. This chain's CDR3 is CASSSGQGTEPQHF. The CDR3 DNA follows: TGTGCCAGCAGCTCGGGACAGGGAACGGAGCCCCAGCATTTT.